These 18 T cell receptor beta chains originate from one sample sequenced in a study of blood T cell repertoires in COVID-19. Data came from immunoSEQ multiplex PCR; TCRdb stores just in-frame clones and leaves some out. The sample consists of approximately 300,000 clones, around 86% of them appearing once. The sequenced material came from PBMCs or T cells enriched from blood (not recorded which). These receptor sequences come from a man between 60 and 70 years old who had recovered from COVID-19.

The J gene is TRBJ1-3, the V gene TRBV7-9; D possibly corresponds to TRBD1 (5 bases). V was cut by 4 bases and J by 4 bases, with 11 bases left in between. Germline lookup yields CDR1 SEHNR and CDR2 FQNEAQ (reference sequence). The CDR3 covers 14 residues. CDR3 nucleotide sequence: TGTGCCAGCAGCTCGCAGGGAATCGGAAACACCATATATTTT. This gives the protein CASSSQGIGNTIYF.

The DNA of the CDR3 is TGTGCCAGCAGCCAAGAGAATACAGGGCTTAACTATGGCTACACCTTC. Translation: CASSQENTGLNYGYTF. This sequence joins TRBV3-1 (or the pseudogene TRBV3-2) and TRBJ1-2, with TRBD1 as a possible D gene (6 bases). The CDR3 loop spans 16 amino acids. V lost 0 bases to trimming and J lost 1 base, with 12 bases between them. Germline V gene lookup returns CDR1 LGHDT and CDR2 YNNKEL (reference sequence).

The chain combines TRBV2 with TRBJ2-2, with D hard to call. The CDR3 is made up of 13 amino acids. Germline CDR1 SNHLY, CDR2 FYNNEI. The V gene lost 6 bases and the J gene lost 6 bases, with 11 bases spanning the gap. CDR3 DNA: TGTGCCAGCAGATCGCGGTTGGCCGGGGAGCTGTTTTTT. It yields the protein CASRSRLAGELFF. The entire variable domain, with the rest obtained from reference TRBV2 and TRBJ2-2, is as follows: EPEVTQTPSHQVTQMGQEVILRCVPISNHLYFYWYRQILGQKVEFLVSFYNNEISEKSEIFDDQFSVERPDGSNFTLKIRSTKLEDSAMYFCASRSRLAGELFFGEGSRLTVL.

The chain couples TRBV11-3 to TRBJ2-5, with 14 positions matching TRBD2. The V gene end was trimmed by 3 bases and the J gene end by 4 bases; junction bases not matched to a gene: 1. CDR1 and CDR2 from the germline V gene are SGHNT and YENEEA. This CDR3 has 15 amino acids. The CDR3 here is CASSLGLAGVETQYF. CDR3 DNA sequence: TGTGCCAGCAGCTTGGGACTAGCGGGAGTAGAGACCCAGTACTTC.

This chain links TRBV6-4 with TRBJ2-2; D is perhaps TRBD2 (6 bases). The V and J ends lost 6 bases and 0 bases respectively, with 11 bases between them. This CDR3 region has 15 residues. Germline V CDR1 and CDR2: MRHNA, SNTAGT. The CDR3 reads CASRPGTSNTGELFF. CDR3 sequence (DNA): TGTGCCAGCAGACCCGGGACTTCGAACACCGGGGAGCTGTTTTTT.

This chain joins TRBV19 and TRBJ2-1; 8 positions agree with TRBD2. Germline CDR1 reads LNHDA; CDR2 reads SQIVND (reference sequence). The J segment lost 7 bases and the V segment lost 3 bases, leaving 8 bases of the junction unmatched. There are 15 residues in the CDR3. CDR3 bases: TGTGCCAGTAGTATCCGACTAGCGAACAGGAATGAGCAGTTCTTC. It specifies CASSIRLANRNEQFF.

J is TRBJ1-2 and V is TRBV6-5; D is unclear. Germline CDR1 MNHEY, CDR2 SVGAGI. The CDR3 spans 14 residues. With 8 bases removed from V and 8 bases from J, the gap between germline ends came to 21 bases. CDR3 DNA: TGTGCCAGCTTAGGGCGGTCGGGGAATTACGGCTACACCTTC. Amino acids: CASLGRSGNYGYTF.

The chain uses TRBV28 and TRBJ1-5; D ambiguous. There are 14 residues in the CDR3. Germline lookup yields CDR1 MDHEN and CDR2 SYDVKM. Trimming cost V 8 bases and J 2 bases, with 13 bases left between them. The CDR3 loop reads CASEPGDRNQPQHF. CDR3 in DNA: TGTGCCAGCGAGCCGGGTGATCGCAATCAGCCCCAGCATTTT.

This chain joins TRBV28 and TRBJ2-1; possibly TRBD2 for D (6 bases). The germline V and J ends were trimmed by 2 bases and 2 bases, with 10 bases remaining between them. CDR3 length: 15 amino acids. Germline V gives CDR1 MDHEN, CDR2 SYDVKM. The CDR3 DNA reads TGTGCCAGCAGTTTAGGGACTCGACCCTACAATGAGCAGTTCTTC. The encoded protein is CASSLGTRPYNEQFF.

The chain combines TRBV11-2 with TRBJ2-4; 9 nucleotides line up with TRBD2. The germline CDR1 and CDR2 sequences are SGHAT and FQNNGV. This CDR3 has 18 residues. The J segment lost 8 bases and the V segment lost 1 base, leaving 15 bases of the junction unmatched. The CDR3, as DNA: TGTGCCAGCAGCTTAGGGGTAGTTGCGGGAGGGTTACGGGACATTCAGTACTTC. Translation gives CASSLGVVAGGLRDIQYF.

The V call is TRBV9, the J call TRBJ2-3; 10 bases match TRBD2. This CDR3 has 15 amino acids. Germline CDR1 is SGDLS and CDR2 is YYNGEE. With V trimmed by 3 bases and J by 6 bases, 7 bases remained unmatched. The CDR3 loop reads CASSGLAGRGDTQYF. The CDR3 DNA reads TGTGCCAGCAGCGGACTAGCGGGCCGAGGGGATACGCAGTATTTT.

J is TRBJ2-7 and V is TRBV2; 7 bases are shared with TRBD1. Germline lookup yields CDR1 SNHLY and CDR2 FYNNEI. The ends lost 6 bases at V and 3 bases at J; junction bases unmatched: 8. The CDR3 has 14 amino acids. The DNA of the CDR3 is TGTGCCAGCAGGAGAGACAGGGCGAGCTACGAGCAGTACTTC. Its translation: CASRRDRASYEQYF.

In this sample, this clone turned up once. The CDR3 DNA sequence: TGTGCCTGGAGTCCCGGTACAGGGGGGGAGCTGTTTTTT. The encoded protein is CAWSPGTGGELFF. The V call is TRBV30, the J call TRBJ2-2, with a weak D call TRBD1 (6 bases). Germline V CDR1 and CDR2: GTSNPN, SVGIG (reference sequence). This CDR3 region has 13 residues. V lost 2 bases, J lost 8 bases, and 12 bases lay in between.

The chain is built from TRBV19 and TRBJ2-5, with a possible D match to TRBD1 (5 bases). This CDR3 is built from 15 residues. V lost 3 bases to trimming and J lost 0 bases, with 11 bases between them. CDR1 and CDR2 (germline): LNHDA, SQIVND (reference sequence). The CDR3 DNA is TGTGCCAGTAGTATCACAGGCCTCTACCAAGAGACCCAGTACTTC. Its protein is CASSITGLYQETQYF.

The V call is TRBV6-2 or TRBV6-3, the J call TRBJ2-2; 8 nucleotides line up with TRBD1. This CDR3 has 17 residues. The germline gives CDR1 MNHEY, CDR2 SVGEGT. The trim removed 0 bases at V and 3 bases at J, leaving 6 bases unmatched. The chain's CDR3 is CASSYSRSTGDTGELFF. The CDR3 DNA follows: TGTGCCAGCAGTTACTCGAGGTCGACAGGGGACACCGGGGAGCTGTTTTTT.

With respect to this clone: At one end, the junction sequence differs from germline, possibly due to a read error. This CDR3 is also generated by other DNA sequences in the sample. The rearrangement links TRBV6-5 to TRBJ1-5; 8 bases map to TRBD1. The germline CDR1 and CDR2 sequences are MNHEY and SVGAGI. This CDR3 comprises 14 residues. The CDR3 bases are TGTGCCAGCAGGCCCCCAGGGGGCAACCAGCCCCAGCATTTT. Its protein is CASRPPGGNQPQHF.

The V and J genes are TRBV11-2 and TRBJ1-3; D unclear. Germline V gene data show CDR1 as SGHAT and CDR2 as FQNNGV. Trimming removed 4 bases at V and 0 bases at J, with 10 bases between. The length of the CDR3 is 15 residues. CDR3 in amino acids: CASSSPLSSGNTIYF. DNA of the CDR3: TGTGCCAGCAGCTCTCCCCTCAGCTCTGGAAACACCATATATTTT.

CDR3 sequence: CASSPQRSYGYTF. The CDR3 region has the DNA TGTGCCAGCTCACCACAGAGGAGCTATGGCTACACCTTC. The chain couples TRBV18 to TRBJ1-2; no clear D gene. The CDR3 consists of 13 residues. Germline V lookup: CDR1 KGHSH, CDR2 LQKENI. Trimming cost V 1 base and J 4 bases, with 7 bases left between them.